This T cell receptor (beta chain) was captured in a study of CD8 T cells in Susac syndrome. This clonotype was seen a single time. The germline CDR1 and CDR2 sequences are SGDLS and YYNGEE. This CDR3 comprises 16 residues. The J segment lost 1 base and the V segment lost 0 bases, leaving 5 bases of the junction unmatched. Reverse transcription of 0.5 to 1 ug RNA used random hexamers. TCRdb re-derived calls from the immunoSEQ multiplex PCR reads in MiXCR, one entry per CDR3 protein. The table has about 140,000 distinct CDR3 sequences, roughly 94% seen once. Susac syndrome patients met recently defined diagnostic criteria for definite or probable disease. TEMRA cells were FACS-enriched and CD8+ and CD4+ T cells negatively isolated.

Sequencing was carried out using CD8+ T cells from PBMCs. The TCR was taken from a human donor with Susac syndrome. V and J are TRBV9 and TRBJ2-7; 9 bases match TRBD2. This chain's CDR3 is CASSVDAGGPSYEQYF. The CDR3 DNA is TGTGCCAGCAGCGTAGACGCGGGAGGGCCTTCCTACGAGCAGTACTTC.